This T cell receptor (beta chain) was observed in a study of T cell changes during pregnancy in multiple sclerosis. Sequencing used immunoSEQ multiplex PCR; TCRdb keeps in-frame clones, though not all of them. The profile shows 85,000 to 100,000 clones, over 85% of them singletons. The CDR3 is 15 residues long. J lost 5 bases, V lost 4 bases, and 5 bases had no gene match. The V gene's germline CDR1 is SGHRS and CDR2 YFSETQ. The material was peripheral blood, obtained after pregnancy. This receptor was obtained from a female donor with multiple sclerosis, enrolled in a pregnancy study. The chain combines TRBV5-1 with TRBJ2-3; 12 nucleotides align to TRBD2. CDR3 nucleotide sequence: TGCGCCAGCAGCCTCAGGGGACTAGCGGGAGATACGCAGTATTTT. Translating it yields CASSLRGLAGDTQYF.